This paragraph reports one T cell receptor (beta chain). Participant ages covered about 18 to 89 years across about two dozen US areas. Sequencing was performed with immunoSEQ multiplex PCR; in TCRdb, only in-frame clones are kept and a portion is missing. The top ten clones hold 7% of a sample with about 170,000 clones, roughly nine tenths of them seen once. This sample is drawn from a study of blood T cell repertoires in COVID-19. V was trimmed by 7 bases and J by 8 bases, leaving 10 bases between them. Germline CDR1 MGHDK, CDR2 SYGVNS. CDR3 length: 11 residues. The J gene is TRBJ2-3, the V gene TRBV25-1; D ambiguous. Sequenced input: PBMCs or T cells enriched from blood (not recorded which). The receptor comes from a woman aged 50 to 65 who had recovered from COVID-19. CDR3 sequence reads: CASTDVATQYF. The CDR3 DNA is TGTGCCAGCACCGACGTAGCTACGCAGTATTTT.